Listed below are T cell receptor beta chains from one sample, sequenced in a study of identical twins. TCRdb reprocessed the 5' RACE reads via MiXCR and lists one record per CDR3 protein. Seen here are approximately 150,000 distinct CDR3 sequences, 3% to 4% observed once, and the top ten hold 7.5% to 8.5%. The sequencing sample was made of memory T cells sorted from blood. Receptors were obtained from a young man in good health. Each CDR3 is given with its conserved first and last residue. A D gene is named only where the DNA matches it firmly. The size field is filled for only some rows; it gives once, few, many or a size class.

TRBV18,TRBD2,-,TRBJ2-1,TGTGCCAGCGCGTTCTCCGGGACTAGCGGGAGCAATGAGCAGTTCTTC,CASAFSGTSGSNEQFF
TRBV5-1,-,many,TRBJ2-5,TGCGCCAGCAGCCTACAGGGATTCCAAGAGACCCAGTACTTC,CASSLQGFQETQYF
TRBV30,-,many,TRBJ2-1,TGTGCCTGGAGTTACAAGACCGTTCAACCCCAGTTCTTC,CAWSYKTVQPQFF
TRBV6-5,-,-,TRBJ2-4,TGTGCCAGCAGTTACTCGCAGCGCGAGGGGAACATTCAGTACTTC,CASSYSQREGNIQYF
TRBV2,-,many,TRBJ2-1,TGTGCCAGCAGTGAACTAGCCCGTTCCTACAATGAGCAGTTCTTC,CASSELARSYNEQFF
TRBV3-1,-,many,TRBJ2-3,TGTGCCAGCAGCCAAGATCGTATGTTAGCAGATACGCAGTATTTT,CASSQDRMLADTQYF
TRBV29-1,TRBD1,many,TRBJ2-1,TGCAGCGTTGAAATTCCCGGGACAGGGGTCTACAATGAGCAGTTCTTC,CSVEIPGTGVYNEQFF
TRBV9,TRBD2,many,TRBJ2-7,TGTGCCAGCAGCGTAGAATTCGGCGGGGGGTCCGAGCAGTACTTC,CASSVEFGGGSEQYF
TRBV4-1,-,many,TRBJ2-2,TGCGCCAGCAGCCGGAGGGGAATGCTAGCGAACACCGGGGAGCTGTTTTTT,CASSRRGMLANTGELFF
TRBV19,-,many,TRBJ1-2,TGTGCCAGTAAGCCGAGGGAACAAGGGGGCTACACCTTC,CASKPREQGGYTF
TRBV4-1,TRBD1,many,TRBJ1-2,TGCGCCAGCAGCCCGGACAGGGGAGGAACTAACTATGGCTACACCTTC,CASSPDRGGTNYGYTF
TRBV11-3,-,many,TRBJ2-2,TGTGCCAGCAGCTCCTGGACAGAGTCCCCCGGGGAGCTGTTTTTT,CASSSWTESPGELFF
TRBV6-2/TRBV6-3,TRBD2,many,TRBJ2-2,TGTGCCAGCAGAGGGCTAGCGGGTGGTTTCGGGGAGCTGTTTTTT,CASRGLAGGFGELFF
TRBV30,-,many,TRBJ2-7,TGTGCCTGGAGTGGCACGGGGTGGGAGCAGTACTTC,CAWSGTGWEQYF
TRBV7-2,-,many,TRBJ2-1,TGTGCCAGCAGCGCAAGGTACGGCGATGAGCAGTTCTTC,CASSARYGDEQFF
TRBV10-2,-,-,TRBJ2-3,TGCGCCAGCATGGCCCATTTAGATACGCAGTATTTT,CASMAHLDTQYF
TRBV28,-,many,TRBJ2-3,TGTGCCAGCACGGCGACAAAACCTAGCACAGATACGCAGTATTTT,CASTATKPSTDTQYF
TRBV4-1,-,many,TRBJ2-5,TGCGCCAGCAGCCAAGGGGGTGCGGAGGGTAGCCTACAAGAGACCCAGTACTTC,CASSQGGAEGSLQETQYF
TRBV7-3,TRBD1,many,TRBJ2-1,TGTGCCAGCAGCCCCCCAGGGGGCAATGAGCAGTTCTTC,CASSPPGGNEQFF
TRBV7-8,-,many,TRBJ2-7,TGTGCCAGCAGCTTAATTGGCAGGACTGGGGACGAGCAGTACTTC,CASSLIGRTGDEQYF
TRBV7-2,-,many,TRBJ1-2,TGTGCCAGCAGCCGCGGGGCCTATGGCTACACCTTC,CASSRGAYGYTF
TRBV5-1,TRBD2,many,TRBJ2-7,TGCGCCAGCAGCCTCAGGGCGGGAGTGGGTGAGCAGTACTTC,CASSLRAGVGEQYF
TRBV7-9,TRBD2,many,TRBJ2-7,TGTGCCAGCAGCCCGGGACTAGCGGGAGGCACCCCCTACGAGCAGTACTTC,CASSPGLAGGTPYEQYF
TRBV10-3,TRBD1,many,TRBJ2-2,TGTGCCATCAGTGAGACTGACAGGGGGCGCCCCGGGGAGCTGTTTTTT,CAISETDRGRPGELFF
TRBV19,TRBD2,many,TRBJ2-1,TGTGCCAGTAGTGCCCAAGCGGGAGGGCCTATCCATGAGCAGTTCTTC,CASSAQAGGPIHEQFF
TRBV20-1,-,many,TRBJ2-7,TGCAGTGCTAGCCCAAAGGTGGTGCGGGCCTACGAGCAGTACTTC,CSASPKVVRAYEQYF
TRBV10-3,-,many,TRBJ1-5,TGTGCCATCAGTGAAAGGCAGACCGATCAGCCCCAGCATTTT,CAISERQTDQPQHF
TRBV28,-,-,TRBJ2-1,TGTGCCGGCCGGAGGGGGTTTAACAATGAGCAGTTCTTC,CAGRRGFNNEQFF
TRBV9,-,many,TRBJ2-7,TGTGCCAGCAGCGTAGAGCCCTCGGGTGCCGAGCAGTACTTC,CASSVEPSGAEQYF
TRBV4-3,-,many,TRBJ2-3,TGCGCCAGCAGCCAAGATACGGGGGCTTCCACAGATACGCAGTATTTT,CASSQDTGASTDTQYF
TRBV5-1,-,many,TRBJ2-3,TGCGCCAGCAGCTTCTACGGGGACCGACGCACAGATACGCAGTATTTT,CASSFYGDRRTDTQYF
TRBV29-1,TRBD1,many,TRBJ2-6,TGCAGCGTGGGACAGAGCTCTGGGGCCAACGTCCTGACTTTC,CSVGQSSGANVLTF
TRBV9,-,-,TRBJ2-3,TGTGCCAGCAGCGTAGCGGGTAGATCCACAGATACGCAGTATTTT,CASSVAGRSTDTQYF
TRBV7-9,-,many,TRBJ2-1,TGTGCCAGCAGCGATCTGAGTTCCAATGAGCAGTTCTTC,CASSDLSSNEQFF
TRBV20-1,-,many,TRBJ2-5,TGCAGTGCTCCCCCGGGCGGGGAAGAGACCCAGTACTTC,CSAPPGGEETQYF
TRBV7-8,-,-,TRBJ2-2,TGTGCCAGCAGCCCCCACCTAGTCCCCACCGGGGAGCTGTTTTTT,CASSPHLVPTGELFF
TRBV7-7,-,many,TRBJ2-3,TGTGCCAGTCAGGGGTTTGGTGATACGCAGTATTTT,CASQGFGDTQYF
TRBV18,TRBD2,-,TRBJ2-5,TGTGCCAGCTCTCCAGGACTAGCGGGAGTAGCGGAGTACTTC,CASSPGLAGVAEYF
TRBV12-3/TRBV12-4,-,many,TRBJ1-5,TGTGCCAGCAGTCTCGGTAATCAGCCCCAGCATTTT,CASSLGNQPQHF
TRBV6-5,TRBD2,many,TRBJ2-1,TGTGCCAGCAGTTACTCGAACCGGGAGGGCTTATTCAATGAGCAGTTCTTC,CASSYSNREGLFNEQFF
TRBV15,TRBD2,many,TRBJ2-1,TGTGCCACCAGCAGAGATCGAAGCGGGAGTTATATCTTC,CATSRDRSGSYIF
TRBV12-3/TRBV12-4,TRBD1,many,TRBJ1-1,TGTGCCAGCACTCACCCAGGGGGCACTGAAGCTTTCTTT,CASTHPGGTEAFF
TRBV7-2,-,many,TRBJ2-2,TGTGCCAGCAGCTTTAGAAGGACCGGGGAGCTGTTTTTT,CASSFRRTGELFF
TRBV11-2,-,many,TRBJ2-5,TGTGCCAGCAGCGCCGGGGAGCGCCAGACCCAGTACTTC,CASSAGERQTQYF
TRBV19,-,many,TRBJ2-2,TGTGCCAGTAGTAGTCGGGGCGGCACCGGGGAGCTGTTTTTT,CASSSRGGTGELFF
TRBV20-1,-,many,TRBJ2-2,TGCAGTGCTAGAGATGGGGGAACCGGGGAGCTGTTTTTT,CSARDGGTGELFF
TRBV28,TRBD2,many,TRBJ2-1,TGTGCCAGCAGACGACTAGCGGGTGACAATGAGCAGTTCTTC,CASRRLAGDNEQFF
TRBV15,TRBD1,many,TRBJ2-5,TGTGCCACCAGCACCGGGACAGAAGAGACCCAGTACTTC,CATSTGTEETQYF
TRBV20-1,TRBD1,many,TRBJ1-5,TGCAGTGCTAGAGGGACAGGTTCGGGGCCCCAGCATTTT,CSARGTGSGPQHF
TRBV15,-,many,TRBJ1-5,TGTGCCACCAGCGGTTCTGAGCGGTACAATCAGCCCCAGCATTTT,CATSGSERYNQPQHF
TRBV11-2,-,few,TRBJ2-1,TGTGCCAGCAGCCCCAGGCCCAGCGGTTGGGCGTTCTTC,CASSPRPSGWAFF
TRBV12-3/TRBV12-4,TRBD1,many,TRBJ1-1,TGTGCCAGCAGTTTTCTTCGACAGGGAAAAGCTTTCTTT,CASSFLRQGKAFF